The clone carrying this T cell receptor beta chain was seen ten or more times. Its antigen is still unknown. Germline-derived CDR1 and CDR2 are KGHSH and LQKENI. The trim removed 0 bases at V and 7 bases at J, leaving 6 bases unmatched. This CDR3 contains 14 residues. The data belong to a study of T-cell reconstitution after alpha-beta-depleted transplantation in children. Whole-study results and caveats: Among T cells one year after transplant, newly produced cells accounted for most counts and diversity. Several hundred expanded graft clones reportedly supplied alpha-beta T cells about two months after transplant. Certain patients had high TCRbeta diversity at day 60, and it came from recipient T cells and thymic progenitors that survived.

Using unique molecular identifiers, the investigators prepared the TCRbeta library. TCRdb passed the PCR reads through MiXCR, listing each CDR3 protein once. The sample contains 280,000 or so distinct CDR3 sequences, 11% of which appear only once. This specimen was peripheral blood, taken 180 days after TCRalphabeta/CD19-depleted stem cell transplant. The V and J genes are TRBV18 and TRBJ2-7, with TRBD1 matching over 7 bases. This receptor was identified in a male patient aged 2-10 years who had a stem cell transplant for chronic granulomatous disease, so the T cells may come from the graft donor. CDR3 bases: TGTGCCAGCTCACCACCGGGAACAGGGGCGGAGCAGTACTTC. Amino acid sequence: CASSPPGTGAEQYF.